A single sample is the source of the 28 T cell receptor beta chains below, sequenced in a study of preoperative IRX-2 immunotherapy in early breast cancer (dated by TCRdb to about 2019). The treatment or condition tag for this specimen amounts to: preoperative locoregional IRX-2 cytokine immunotherapy. The library was obtained by the immunoSEQ multiplex PCR assay. TCRdb limited this immuneACCESS table to in-frame rearrangements with V and J called. A share of clones is missing; checked studies link under half to unresolved V genes, and the rest is unexplained. The sample contains some 35,000 clones, 82% of them found a single time. The ten largest clones take up about 1.5% of the sample. Sequenced material: lymph node tissue, taken after IRX-2 immunotherapy. The receptors were gathered from a human donor with breast cancer.

The chain carries TRBV7-7 and TRBJ1-1, with D perhaps matching TRBD1 (6 bases). The CDR3 loop spans 16 amino acids. V was trimmed by 5 bases and J by 0 bases, leaving 16 bases between them. Germline-derived CDR1 and CDR2 are SSHAT and FNYEAQ (reference sequence). The CDR3 DNA is TGTGCCAGCAGCCCTAGACAGGACGCGATGAACACTGAAGCTTTCTTT. Its protein is CASSPRQDAMNTEAFF.

This chain links TRBV23-1 with TRBJ2-5, with D perhaps TRBD2 (5 bases). TRBV23-1 is identified as an open reading frame with a role that is uncertain. The length of the CDR3 is 15 residues. V lost 6 bases to trimming and J lost 2 bases, with 16 bases between them. This CDR3 reads CASSHLNPGQETQYF. The CDR3 DNA reads TGCGCCAGCAGCCATCTGAACCCGGGGCAAGAGACCCAGTACTTC.

The chain combines TRBV5-1 with TRBJ1-5, with 7 bases aligning to TRBD1. The V segment lost 4 bases and the J segment 3 bases; nucleotides outside the gene matches: 7. Germline lookup yields CDR1 SGHRS and CDR2 YFSETQ. The CDR3 consists of 15 residues. The CDR3 sequence is CASSPFGQDNQPQHF. CDR3 nucleotides: TGCGCCAGCAGCCCGTTTGGACAGGACAATCAGCCCCAGCATTTT.

This sequence joins TRBV19 and TRBJ2-1; no clear D. This CDR3 spans 15 amino acids. Per germline, CDR1 LNHDA and CDR2 SQIVND (reference sequence). The germline V and J ends were trimmed by 3 bases and 6 bases, with 15 bases remaining between them. This CDR3 is CASSIASPASNEQFF. The CDR3 DNA sequence: TGTGCCAGTAGTATTGCGTCTCCTGCCTCCAATGAGCAGTTCTTC.

The V gene is TRBV18, the J gene TRBJ2-7; no clear D gene. Trimming removed 0 bases at V and 4 bases at J, with 10 bases between. Germline-derived CDR1 and CDR2 are KGHSH and LQKENI. The CDR3 loop spans 14 amino acids. The CDR3: CASSPPTGPYEQYF. The CDR3 bases are TGTGCCAGCTCACCACCGACGGGTCCGTACGAGCAGTACTTC.

V gene TRBV6-8 combines with J gene TRBJ2-7; possible D gene TRBD2, 5 bases. In germline, CDR1 is MNHGY, CDR2 SAAAGT. The CDR3 covers 12 residues. V was cut by 5 bases and J by 0 bases, with 5 bases left in between. CDR3 amino acids: CASSRDSYEQYF. DNA of the CDR3: TGTGCCAGCAGTCGGGACTCCTACGAGCAGTACTTC.

The V and J genes are TRBV6-8 and TRBJ1-3; D is undetermined. V dropped 6 bases and J dropped 0 bases, with 12 bases sitting between them. This CDR3 is built from 15 residues. Germline lookup yields CDR1 MNHGY and CDR2 SAAAGT. The CDR3, as DNA: TGTGCCAGCAGAGCGACCGGGTACTCTGGAAACACCATATATTTT. This translates into CASRATGYSGNTIYF.

The V call is TRBV6-8, the J call TRBJ2-1; 10 bases map to TRBD1. The CDR3 covers 15 residues. Trimming at V came to 2 bases and at J to 5 bases, leaving 3 bases not matched to a gene. The germline gives CDR1 MNHGY, CDR2 SAAAGT. CDR3 loop: CASSYMGQGHNEQFF. CDR3 coding DNA: TGTGCCAGCAGTTACATGGGACAGGGGCACAATGAGCAGTTCTTC.

The gene calls are TRBV5-1 and TRBJ1-2; 8 bases align to TRBD1. The CDR3 covers 16 residues. V shed 4 bases, J shed 4 bases, and the junction held 12 bases outside the gene matches. Germline V gene lookup returns CDR1 SGHRS and CDR2 YFSETQ. The CDR3 DNA reads TGCGCCAGCAGCCCCGGGACAGGCACTGAAGTCTATGGCTACACCTTC. Its translation is CASSPGTGTEVYGYTF.

As DNA, the CDR3 is TGCGCCAGCAGCTTGTTCCCCAGGGAAGGCGGGGAGCTGTTTTTT. As protein: CASSLFPREGGELFF. V is TRBV5-1 and J is TRBJ2-2; D is perhaps TRBD1 (5 bases). Trimming took off 1 base at V and 7 bases at J, with 14 bases between the two ends. This CDR3 has 15 residues. Per the germline V gene, CDR1 is SGHRS and CDR2 is YFSETQ.

The genes are TRBV6-8 and TRBJ1-4, with D uncertain. V lost 5 bases to trimming and J lost 7 bases, with 11 bases between them. The CDR3 covers 13 residues. CDR1 is MNHGY and CDR2 is SAAAGT in the germline V gene. The CDR3 spells CASSTRRREKLFF. DNA for the CDR3: TGTGCCAGCAGTACTCGACGGCGTGAAAAACTGTTTTTT.

The chain uses TRBV6-8 and TRBJ1-6; possibly TRBD1 for D (5 bases). Germline V lookup: CDR1 MNHGY, CDR2 SAAAGT. V dropped 5 bases and J dropped 10 bases, with 9 bases sitting between them. The CDR3 runs to 12 residues. CDR3 sequence reads: CASSLGVSPLHF. As DNA, the CDR3 is TGTGCCAGCAGTCTAGGGGTCTCACCCCTCCACTTT.

This clone showed up just a few times. V usage is TRBV11-3 and J usage is TRBJ1-4, with D possibly TRBD1 on 5 matching bases. Looked up from germline, CDR1 is SGHNT and CDR2 is YENEEA. There are 14 residues in the CDR3. The ends were cut back, 4 bases at V and 6 bases at J, with 12 bases in the middle. CDR3 coding DNA: TGTGCCAGCAGCTACAGGAATGGTGATGAAAAACTGTTTTTT. Its protein is CASSYRNGDEKLFF.

The V call is TRBV30, the J call TRBJ1-4; D gene ambiguous. CDR1 and CDR2 from the germline V gene are GTSNPN and SVGIG (reference sequence). CDR3 length: 12 residues. Trimming took 1 base from V and 7 from J, leaving 7 bases between them. In DNA form, the CDR3 reads TGTGCCTGGAGTGGAGGCGGTGAAAAACTGTTTTTT. Amino acid sequence: CAWSGGGEKLFF. The whole variable domain, remainder taken from reference TRBV30 and TRBJ1-4, is SQTIHQWPATLVQPVGSPLSLECTVEGTSNPNLYWYRQAAGRGLQLLFYSVGIGQISSEVPQNLSASRPQDRQFILSSKKLLLSDSGFYLCAWSGGGEKLFFGSGTQLSVL.

The chain joins TRBV19 to TRBJ1-6; D unclear. CDR1 is LNHDA and CDR2 is SQIVND in the germline V gene (reference sequence). Trimming left V 4 bases short and J 0 bases short, with 7 bases between. This CDR3 spans 15 amino acids. CDR3 sequence (DNA): TGTGCCAGTAGTACTGACACCTCCTATAATTCACCCCTCCACTTT. Amino acids: CASSTDTSYNSPLHF.

The sample holds one count of this clone. The chain employs TRBV5-1 and TRBJ2-1; 10 positions match TRBD2. V gave up 4 bases and J gave up 5 bases; unmatched junction bases: 9. This CDR3 has 16 residues. Germline lookup yields CDR1 SGHRS and CDR2 YFSETQ. CDR3 loop: CASSQLSGGLDNEQFF. Here the CDR3 DNA reads TGCGCCAGCAGCCAACTTAGCGGGGGGCTTGACAATGAGCAGTTCTTC.

The V gene is TRBV7-8, the J gene TRBJ1-1; TRBD1 might be the D (6 bases). The germline V and J ends were trimmed by 6 bases and 4 bases, with 12 bases remaining between them. The V gene's germline CDR1 is SGHVS and CDR2 FQNEAQ. The CDR3 runs 13 residues. CDR3 nucleotide sequence: TGTGCCAGCAGTTTGACAGGCGCCACTGAAGCTTTCTTT. This codes for CASSLTGATEAFF.

This sequence joins TRBV28 and TRBJ2-7, with 11 nucleotides matching TRBD2. Germline V lookup: CDR1 MDHEN, CDR2 SYDVKM. The CDR3 contains 15 residues. Losses at the gene ends were 4 bases for V and 2 bases for J; bases not matched to a gene: 4. CDR3 in DNA: TGTGCCAGCAGTTGGCCGGGACTAGCGGCCTACGAGCAGTACTTC. It encodes CASSWPGLAAYEQYF.

The rearrangement uses TRBV5-1 and TRBJ2-7; D is possibly TRBD1 (5 bases). The germline V gene encodes CDR1 SGHRS and CDR2 YFSETQ. The length of the CDR3 is 14 residues. V dropped 0 bases and J dropped 2 bases, with 9 bases sitting between them. CDR3 nucleotides: TGCGCCAGCAGCTTGGTGTCAGGGACCTACGAGCAGTACTTC. Its protein is CASSLVSGTYEQYF.

V gene TRBV6-8 combines with J gene TRBJ2-3; D gene unclear. Germline CDR1 reads MNHGY; CDR2 reads SAAAGT. CDR3 length: 14 amino acids. V was trimmed by 6 bases and J by 0 bases, leaving 10 bases between them. The CDR3 DNA reads as TGTGCCAGCAGACGGTCGGCTAGCACAGATACGCAGTATTTT. This gives the protein CASRRSASTDTQYF.

This clone was seen a handful of times. The chain recombines TRBV11-3 with TRBJ2-7; 7 bases match TRBD1. The germline CDR1 and CDR2 sequences are SGHNT and YENEEA. Germline trimming cut 5 bases from V and 5 bases from J; bases unmatched to any gene: 12. The CDR3 sequence is 15 residues long. CDR3 bases: TGTGCCAGCAGCAAAGGGACAGCTACCTACCACGAGCAGTACTTC. This gives the protein CASSKGTATYHEQYF.

The chain recombines TRBV29-1 with TRBJ2-1; 8 nucleotides align to TRBD1. This CDR3 is built from 14 residues. With 7 bases clipped from V and 4 bases from J, the junction kept 9 bases outside the gene matches. Germline assignment: CDR1 SQVTM and CDR2 ANQGSEA. The CDR3 loop is CSGTRQGIYNEQFF. The CDR3 DNA reads as TGCAGCGGGACTCGACAGGGGATTTACAATGAGCAGTTCTTC.

V usage is TRBV29-1 and J usage is TRBJ1-1, with TRBD1 matching 12 bases. The germline V gene has CDR1 SQVTM and CDR2 ANQGSEA. J was trimmed by 8 bases and V by 4 bases; bases with no gene match: 2. The length of the CDR3 is 12 residues. DNA of the CDR3: TGCAGCGTTGGGGGACAGGGGGCCGAAGCTTTCTTT. Its translation: CSVGGQGAEAFF.

The gene calls are TRBV19 and TRBJ2-2, with a weak D call TRBD1 (6 bases). The germline V gene has CDR1 LNHDA and CDR2 SQIVND (reference sequence). V lost 7 bases, J lost 1 base, and 10 bases lay in between. This CDR3 contains 14 residues. The chain's CDR3 is CASTTTGNTGELFF. In DNA form, the CDR3 reads TGTGCCAGTACCACGACAGGGAACACCGGGGAGCTGTTTTTT.

The chain is built from TRBV15 and TRBJ1-4; D is possibly TRBD1 (5 bases). CDR1 and CDR2 (germline): LNHNV, YYDKDF (reference sequence). The CDR3 has 14 amino acids. The ends were cut back, 0 bases at V and 11 bases at J, with 13 bases in the middle. The chain's CDR3 is CATSRDRQRGKLFF. For the CDR3, the DNA is TGTGCCACCAGCAGAGATCGGCAACGGGGGAAACTGTTTTTT.

The gene calls are TRBV18 and TRBJ1-2, with TRBD1 matching over 7 bases. Losses at the gene ends were 3 bases for V and 4 bases for J; bases not matched to a gene: 8. CDR1 KGHSH and CDR2 LQKENI come from the germline V gene. This CDR3 comprises 15 residues. The CDR3 loop is CASSPGTDSGYGYTF. In DNA, the CDR3 is TGTGCCAGCTCACCGGGGACAGACAGTGGCTATGGCTACACCTTC.

V usage is TRBV6-8 and J usage is TRBJ1-5, with 7 bases fitting TRBD1. V shed 2 bases and J 3 bases; nucleotides not matched to a gene: 7. The CDR3 sequence is 16 residues long. Germline-derived CDR1 and CDR2 are MNHGY and SAAAGT. The CDR3 nucleotides read TGTGCCAGCAGTTACGACCCGACAGGGTTCAATCAGCCCCAGCATTTT. Translation gives CASSYDPTGFNQPQHF.

The chain uses TRBV6-8 and TRBJ1-2, with a weak D call TRBD1 (6 bases). Germline CDR1 reads MNHGY; CDR2 reads SAAAGT. Trimming cost V 6 bases and J 4 bases, with 24 bases left between them. The CDR3 extends over 17 amino acids. In DNA, the CDR3 is TGTGCCAGCAGCCCTAAAAGGGGCGGGGGGCGAAGCTATGGCTACACCTTC. Its translation: CASSPKRGGGRSYGYTF.